The subject of this entry is one TCR beta chain. As yet, its antigen is unknown. These data belong to a study of regulatory T cells in long-lasting Graves disease. Documented time point: newly diagnosed GD, antithyroid drugs for less than 3 months. The TCR library was prepared using RNA isolated from PBMCs. Per the germline V gene, CDR1 is SNHLY and CDR2 is FYNNEI. The CDR3 is 12 residues long. V lost 8 bases, J lost 3 bases, and 10 bases lay in between. Broader study findings: When disease was persistent, TRBV28, TRBJ1-2 and TRBJ2-5 were the favored segments.

iRepertoire HTBI primers and Arm-PCR of CDR3 regions built TCR beta libraries. TCRdb re-analysed the multiplex PCR reads in MiXCR, keeping a single row per CDR3 protein. The sample consists of hundreds of thousands of distinct CDR3 sequences, approximately 16% of them appearing once. These sequences were also reported in another study, on T cells in Graves' hyperthyroidism and ophthalmopathy. That work adds: Based on clinical symptoms, serum thyroxine and TRAb, thyroid ultrasound and orbital computed tomography, diagnoses were reached.

This clonotype was sampled from a woman aged 40 to 50 with Graves disease. The source material was peripheral blood mononuclear cells (PBMCs), sampled at new diagnosis, from a patient treated with antithyroid drugs. The V and J genes are TRBV2 and TRBJ1-1; D gene ambiguous. Here the CDR3 DNA reads TGTGCCAGCTGTCTTGGGGACACTGAAGCTTTCTTT. Translating gives CASCLGDTEAFF.